Each of the 23 T cell receptor beta chains below was sequenced from the same sample in a study of CD8+CD57+ T cells in acquired aplastic anemia. Profiling of TCR beta VDJ combinations and CDR3 sequences used genomic DNA as template. TCRdb reprocessed the reads via MiXCR and lists one record per CDR3 protein. This table holds about 160,000 distinct CDR3 sequences, 70% to 80% found once. CD8+CD57+ cell expansion had been shown by flow cytometry in patients chosen for sequencing. Sequenced sample: sorted CD4+, CD8+, or CD8+CD57+ T cells (not recorded which) from PBMCs. These TCRs come from a human donor with aplastic anemia.

The gene calls are TRBV27 and TRBJ2-7, with D maybe TRBD2 (6 bases). The CDR3 totals 13 residues. The germline V gene has CDR1 MNHEY and CDR2 SMNVEV (reference sequence). Between the trimmed V and J ends, which lost 6 bases and 1 base, there was a span of 10 bases. The CDR3 here is CASRGRGSYEQYF. DNA of the CDR3: TGTGCCAGCAGGGGGCGGGGATCCTACGAGCAGTACTTC.

The gene calls are TRBV20-1 and TRBJ1-2; tentatively, D is TRBD1 (5 bases). The V gene lost 6 bases and the J gene lost 4 bases, with 9 bases spanning the gap. This CDR3 region has 11 residues. Germline V gene sequence: CDR1 DFQATT, CDR2 SNEGSKA (reference sequence). The CDR3 spells CSAPGPYGYTF. CDR3 DNA sequence: TGCAGTGCGCCGGGACCCTATGGCTACACCTTC.

This clonotype was recorded once. The chain combines TRBV5-6 with TRBJ1-2; D remains ambiguous. The germline V and J ends were trimmed by 1 base and 1 base, with 5 bases remaining between them. Germline lookup yields CDR1 SGHDT and CDR2 YYEEEE. The CDR3 runs 13 residues. The CDR3 nucleotides are TGTGCCAGCAGCTTGCGCAGTAACTATGGCTACACCTTC. Its translation: CASSLRSNYGYTF.

J is TRBJ2-1 and V is TRBV19; tentatively, D is TRBD1 or TRBD2 (5 bases each). The CDR3 is 13 amino acids. Deletions cut 3 bases from V and 8 bases from J, with 11 bases between. Germline assignment: CDR1 LNHDA and CDR2 SQIVND (reference sequence). In DNA form, the CDR3 reads TGTGCCAGTAGTATCTTGGGGACGCATGAGCAGTTCTTC. Translated, it gives CASSILGTHEQFF.

This clonotype was picked up one time. This chain uses TRBV5-5 with TRBJ2-7; D not resolved. V shed 9 bases and J shed 4 bases, with 8 bases lying between them. Germline V gene lookup returns CDR1 SGHKS and CDR2 YYEKEE (reference sequence). This CDR3 has 10 amino acids. Here the CDR3 DNA reads TGTGCCACCCCGGTATACGAGCAGTACTTC. The encoded protein is CATPVYEQYF.

J is TRBJ1-1 and V is TRBV5-1; no clear D. V dropped 4 bases and J dropped 4 bases, with 14 bases sitting between them. The germline V gene encodes CDR1 SGHRS and CDR2 YFSETQ. This CDR3 contains 14 residues. The CDR3 coding sequence is TGCGCCAGCAGCGTGCTAGTGGGGTCCACTGAAGCTTTCTTT. Protein sequence: CASSVLVGSTEAFF.

A note on this clonotype: The junction shows a germline mismatch at one end, possibly a read error. The chain carries TRBV15 and TRBJ2-5, with D possibly matching TRBD2 (6 bases). Germline CDR1 is LNHNV and CDR2 is YYDKDF (reference sequence). The CDR3 covers 14 residues. CDR3 DNA sequence: TGTGCCAGCAGCGACTTGGCGGAGGGGGAGACCCAGTACTTC. Protein: CASSDLAEGETQYF.

V is TRBV10-3 and J is TRBJ2-2; D call uncertain. V dropped 4 bases and J dropped 1 base, with 7 bases sitting between them. CDR3 length: 14 residues. Looked up from germline, CDR1 is ENHRY and CDR2 is SYGVKD. The chain's CDR3 is CAISVGVNTGELFF. The CDR3 nucleotides are TGTGCCATCAGTGTTGGCGTGAACACCGGGGAGCTGTTTTTT.

The chain recombines TRBV7-9 with TRBJ1-2, with TRBD1 matching 11 bases. The CDR3 is 14 amino acids. Germline-derived CDR1 and CDR2 are SEHNR and FQNEAQ (reference sequence). Unmatched junction bases numbered 6, after V lost 5 bases and J lost 7 bases. CDR3 coding DNA: TGTGCCAGCAGCCCGGGACAGGGGGTCTTTGGCTACACCTTC. Protein product: CASSPGQGVFGYTF. Full variable domain (rest looked up from reference TRBV7-9 and TRBJ1-2): DTGVSQNPRHKITKRGQNVTFRCDPISEHNRLYWYRQTLGQGPEFLTYFQNEAQLEKSRLLSDRFSAERPKGSFSTLEIQRTEQGDSAMYLCASSPGQGVFGYTFGSGTRLTVV.

The J gene is TRBJ2-1, the V gene TRBV29-1; D unresolved. Between the trimmed V and J ends, which lost 3 bases and 5 bases, there was a span of 5 bases. This CDR3 spans 11 amino acids. The germline V gene encodes CDR1 SQVTM and CDR2 ANQGSEA. DNA of the CDR3: TGCAGCGTTGAGAGGAACAATGAGCAGTTCTTC. It is translated as CSVERNNEQFF.

The chain is built from TRBV7-9 and TRBJ2-7, with D possibly called TRBD1 or TRBD2 (5 bases each). V was shortened by 5 bases and J by 5 bases, with 10 bases between the two germline ends. The CDR3 consists of 12 residues. Germline V CDR1 and CDR2: SEHNR, FQNEAQ (reference sequence). In DNA form, the CDR3 reads TGTGCCAGCAGCGAGGGGACCAACGAGCAGTACTTC. Amino acids: CASSEGTNEQYF.

The rearrangement joins TRBV20-1 to TRBJ1-4; TRBD1 might be the D (6 bases). The CDR3 has 12 amino acids. Trimming took 2 bases from V and 14 from J, leaving 15 bases between them. Germline CDR1 is DFQATT and CDR2 is SNEGSKA (reference sequence). CDR3 nucleotides: TGCAGTGCTAGACAAACACAGGGACTTCTGTTTTTT. This codes for CSARQTQGLLFF.

The V and J genes are TRBV7-9 and TRBJ1-5; 8 bases align to TRBD1. Germline V gene data show CDR1 as SEHNR and CDR2 as FQNEAQ (reference sequence). Trimming took 5 bases from V and 2 from J; bases not matched to a gene: 5. The CDR3 extends over 15 amino acids. CDR3 region: CASSPPGQGNQPQHF. CDR3 sequence (DNA): TGTGCCAGCAGCCCCCCGGGACAGGGCAATCAGCCCCAGCATTTT.

V gene TRBV6-6 combines with J gene TRBJ2-7, with D perhaps matching TRBD1 or TRBD2 (6 bases each). Trimming left V 0 bases short and J 2 bases short, with 14 bases between. The length of the CDR3 is 16 residues. In germline, CDR1 is MNHNY, CDR2 SVGAGI (reference sequence). The CDR3 loop is CASSYSGGPLPYEQYF. The CDR3 nucleotides read TGTGCCAGCAGTTACTCAGGGGGGCCCTTACCCTACGAGCAGTACTTC.

Comments on this clonotype: Relative to the germline gene, one junction end is altered; a read error may explain this. The chain is built from TRBV14 and TRBJ2-7; D gene uncertain. The CDR3 covers 14 residues. Germline CDR1 SGHDN, CDR2 FVKESK. Here the CDR3 reads CASGQDPSYGEQYF. CDR3 sequence (DNA): TGTGCCAGCGGCCAAGATCCCTCATACGGCGAGCAGTACTTC. Based on the CDR3 plus reference TRBV14 and TRBJ2-7, the full variable domain is EAGVTQFPSHSVIEKGQTVTLRCDPISGHDNLYWYRRVMGKEIKFLLHFVKESKQDESGMPNNRFLAERTGGTYSTLKVQPAELEDSGVYFCASGQDPSYGEQYFGPGTRLTVT.

The V and J genes are TRBV5-8 and TRBJ1-6, with 7 bases matching TRBD1. Germline CDR1 reads SGHTS; CDR2 reads YDEGEE. J gave up 7 bases and V 5 bases, and 6 bases lay outside the gene matches. The CDR3 is 14 residues long. CDR3 protein: CASSRQGGNSPLHF. In DNA, the CDR3 is TGTGCCAGCAGTCGACAGGGTGGGAATTCACCCCTCCACTTT.

The chain has TRBV15 and TRBJ1-5; 8 nucleotides line up with TRBD1. Germline V gives CDR1 LNHNV, CDR2 YYDKDF (reference sequence). This CDR3 region has 14 residues. V dropped 7 bases and J dropped 6; count of bases not matched to a gene: 8. CDR3 sequence (DNA): TGTGCCACCACGACAGGGGTATGGGGTCAGCCCCAGCATTTT. This encodes CATTTGVWGQPQHF.

This clonotype was seen a handful of times. The V and J genes are TRBV9 and TRBJ2-7; no clear D. Germline CDR1 is SGDLS and CDR2 is YYNGEE. The CDR3 runs 13 residues. V was cut by 2 bases and J by 3 bases, with 9 bases left in between. This chain's CDR3 is CASSVDDLYEQYF. In DNA form, the CDR3 reads TGTGCCAGCAGCGTTGATGACCTCTACGAGCAGTACTTC. Full variable domain (missing parts from reference TRBV9 and TRBJ2-7): DSGVTQTPKHLITATGQRVTLRCSPRSGDLSVYWYQQSLDQGLQFLIQYYNGEERAKGNILERFSAQQFPDLHSELNLSSLELGDSALYFCASSVDDLYEQYFGPGTRLTVT.

The V and J genes are TRBV19 and TRBJ1-2; D might be TRBD1 (6 bases). V was clipped by 6 bases and J by 6 bases, with 11 bases between them. Germline V gives CDR1 LNHDA, CDR2 SQIVND (reference sequence). The CDR3 extends over 12 amino acids. CDR3 DNA sequence: TGTGCCAGTAGCGCGTACAGGGATGGCTACACCTTC. Translating it yields CASSAYRDGYTF.

This chain connects TRBV7-8 to TRBJ1-1; D is possibly TRBD1 (5 bases). The CDR3 runs 16 residues. Trimming removed 4 bases at V and 0 bases at J, with 15 bases between. Germline loops: CDR1 SGHVS, CDR2 FQNEAQ. CDR3 bases: TGTGCCAGCAGCTGGGGGAGGGGAGGGATGAACACTGAAGCTTTCTTT. Residues: CASSWGRGGMNTEAFF.

This chain uses TRBV20-1 with TRBJ2-1; 8 nucleotides match TRBD1. This CDR3 has 18 amino acids. After removal of 3 bases from V and 5 bases from J, the junction contained 18 bases not matched to a gene. Germline V gene lookup returns CDR1 DFQATT and CDR2 SNEGSKA (reference sequence). This chain's CDR3 is CSASETGVGFLDNNEQFF. The CDR3 DNA sequence: TGCAGTGCTAGCGAGACAGGGGTCGGATTCCTAGATAACAATGAGCAGTTCTTC.

The chain combines TRBV7-9 with TRBJ2-5; a possible D gene is TRBD1 (5 bases). Between the trimmed V and J ends, which lost 1 base and 6 bases, there was a span of 15 bases. Per germline, CDR1 SEHNR and CDR2 FQNEAQ (reference sequence). The CDR3 covers 15 residues. The CDR3 is CASSLGAGISKTQYF. CDR3 DNA sequence: TGTGCCAGCAGCTTAGGGGCAGGGATTTCCAAGACCCAGTACTTC.

V is TRBV7-9 and J is TRBJ2-1; possibly TRBD2 for D (6 bases). CDR1 is SEHNR and CDR2 is FQNEAQ in the germline V gene (reference sequence). With 3 bases removed from V and 9 bases from J, the gap between germline ends came to 18 bases. The CDR3 is made up of 15 amino acids. CDR3 nucleotides: TGTGCCAGCAGCTTTACCGGGACTGGAACTCTTGAGCAGTTCTTC. Protein sequence: CASSFTGTGTLEQFF.